What follows is one T cell receptor beta chain and its context. Its specificity is not known. This entry belongs to a study of cytomegalovirus exposure and HLA in healthy donors. Study-wide context: The 110 million or so unique TCR beta sequences, from roughly 170 million T cells, were found by an earlier analysis.

Use of 60 Vbeta and 13 Jbeta primers characterized the PCR. Clones were read by immunoSEQ multiplex PCR, and TCRdb kept only the in-frame ones, dropping some. The sample includes about 200,000 clones, approximately 79% of them seen just once. Deletions cut 0 bases from V and 0 bases from J, with 10 bases between. The CDR3 loop spans 17 amino acids. In germline, CDR1 is SGDLS, CDR2 YYNGEE. Whole-study findings and limits: Exclusion as indistinguishable affected some V segments, including TRBV6-2 and TRBV6-3.

Healthy individuals who donated bone marrow served as the donors. The sequence was collected from a woman in her twenties or thirties in good health and CMV-seropositive. This chain links TRBV9 with TRBJ1-6, with D perhaps TRBD1 (5 bases). Material for sequencing was PBMCs. CDR3 DNA sequence: TGTGCCAGCAGCGTAGACCCGGGGGGCTCCTATAATTCACCCCTCCACTTT. Translated, it gives CASSVDPGGSYNSPLHF.